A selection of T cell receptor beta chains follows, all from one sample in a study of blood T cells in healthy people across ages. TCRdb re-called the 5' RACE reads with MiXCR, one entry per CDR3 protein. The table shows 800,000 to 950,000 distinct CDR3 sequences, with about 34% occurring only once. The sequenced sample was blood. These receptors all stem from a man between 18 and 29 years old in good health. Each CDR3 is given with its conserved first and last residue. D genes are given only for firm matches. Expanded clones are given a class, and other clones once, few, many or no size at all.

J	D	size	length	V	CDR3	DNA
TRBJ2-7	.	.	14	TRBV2	CASRGPRTPYEQYF	TGTGCCAGCCGGGGTCCAAGAACTCCCTACGAGCAGTACTTC
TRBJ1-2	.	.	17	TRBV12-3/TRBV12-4	CASSPSGWRPANYGYTF	TGTGCCAGCAGTCCCTCCGGGTGGAGGCCGGCTAACTATGGCTACACCTTC
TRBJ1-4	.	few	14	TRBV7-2	CASSLARSGEKLFF	TGTGCCAGCAGCTTAGCGCGAAGTGGGGAAAAACTGTTTTTT
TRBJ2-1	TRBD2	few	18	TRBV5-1	CASSVDRLAGDSYNEQFF	TGCGCCAGCAGCGTAGATCGACTAGCGGGAGACTCCTACAATGAGCAGTTCTTC
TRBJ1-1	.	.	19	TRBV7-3	CASSLTTGSPGSPNTEAFF	TGTGCCAGCAGCTTAACTACCGGCAGCCCCGGATCACCGAACACTGAAGCTTTCTTT
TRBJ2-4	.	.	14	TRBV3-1	CASSQIGEENIQYF	TGTGCCAGCAGTCAGATAGGGGAAGAAAACATTCAGTACTTC
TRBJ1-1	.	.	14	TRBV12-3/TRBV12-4	CASSFGTKGTEAFF	TGTGCCAGCAGTTTTGGCACGAAGGGGACTGAAGCTTTCTTT
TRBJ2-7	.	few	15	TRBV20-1	CSARTPSGGDYEQYF	TGCAGTGCTAGGACTCCATCGGGCGGGGACTACGAGCAGTACTTC
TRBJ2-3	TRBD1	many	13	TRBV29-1	CSVGTGSADTQYF	TGCAGCGTTGGGACAGGGAGTGCAGATACGCAGTATTTT
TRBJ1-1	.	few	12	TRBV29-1	CSDGTDNTEAFF	TGCAGCGACGGGACTGACAACACTGAAGCTTTCTTT
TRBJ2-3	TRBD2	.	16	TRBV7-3	CAGSLSPSGVSDTQYF	TGTGCCGGCAGCTTAAGTCCTAGCGGGGTATCGGATACGCAGTATTTT
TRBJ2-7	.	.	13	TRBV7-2	CASSLGGQSEQYF	TGTGCCAGCAGCTTAGGGGGCCAGAGCGAGCAGTACTTC
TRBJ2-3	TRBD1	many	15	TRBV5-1	CASSPTGTYTDTQYF	TGCGCCAGCAGCCCGACAGGGACGTACACAGATACGCAGTATTTT
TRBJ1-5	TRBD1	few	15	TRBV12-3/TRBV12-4	CASREGAGPNQPQHF	TGTGCCAGCAGGGAGGGGGCGGGCCCAAATCAGCCCCAGCATTTT
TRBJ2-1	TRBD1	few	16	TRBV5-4	CASSLAGTVPYNEQFF	TGTGCCAGCAGCTTGGCCGGGACAGTACCCTACAATGAGCAGTTCTTC
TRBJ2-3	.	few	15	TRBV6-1	CASSELKASTDTQYF	TGTGCCAGCAGCGAACTGAAGGCCAGCACAGATACGCAGTATTTT